The present T cell receptor (beta chain) was sequenced within a study of PD-1 blockade in mismatch repair-deficient tumors. Across the study: Enrolled about 2013-2017, patients had progressing, pretreated mismatch repair-deficient cancers of about a dozen types.

Regarding this clone: Its antigen is still unknown.

Time point denoted: roughly 10-day in vitro stimulation with candidate neoantigen peptide 7. A roughly eleven-day in vitro culture was run per each of several reactive peptides. This CDR3 has 16 residues. V was clipped by 3 bases and J by 0 bases, with 12 bases between them. Germline lookup yields CDR1 MNHNS and CDR2 SASEGT. The method was immunoSEQ multiplex PCR; TCRdb's version includes in-frame clones alone and lacks a portion of them. The sample yields approximately 10,000 clones, about 90% seen once. Study-wide findings and caveats: Tumor-resident clones, often undetectable pretreatment in blood, expanded then contracted after pembrolizumab. About 4.5% of the roughly 150 peptide-expanded blood TCRs were also found in tumor.

The TCR comes from an adult with mismatch repair-deficient cancer. The source was cells cultured in vitro, collected from a patient treated with pembrolizumab. The V gene is TRBV6-1, the J gene TRBJ2-1; D may be TRBD1 or TRBD2 (5 bases each). The CDR3 loop reads CASSEMGESSYNEQFF. DNA of the CDR3: TGTGCCAGCAGTGAGATGGGGGAAAGCTCCTACAATGAGCAGTTCTTC.